The 20 T cell receptor delta chains reported below all come from one sample, sequenced in a study of Vδ1+ human thymocytes. General study results and limits: Thymic TRG and TRD repertoires appeared highly polyclonal, with Gaussian CDR3 length distributions.

These receptors have no identified antigens. Sequences come from RNA converted to cDNA by reverse transcription. The CDR3 regions were amplified by multiplex PCR from V-gene primers to a constant-region primer. TCRdb redid the clone calls on the multiplex PCR reads with CATT. Of some 23,000 delta-chain clones listed, 29% are singletons. The sequenced sample was Vdelta1+ gamma-delta thymocytes from the thymus. Documented subset: FACS-sorted CD3+ TCRalphabeta- TCRVdelta1+ TCRVdelta2- thymocytes. These receptors were taken from a boy under three years old who had congenital heart surgery.

Details on this clone: A much more abundant neighbour one base away suggests this may be a read error. The V call is TRDV1, the J call TRDJ1; possibly TRDD2 for D (5 bases). The CDR3 loop spans 19 amino acids. V lost 0 bases and J 3 bases, leaving 23 bases between the germline ends. In germline, CDR1 is TSWWSYY, CDR2 QGS. CDR3 loop: CALGELYRLQAQGADKLIF. In DNA form, the CDR3 reads TGTGCTCTTGGGGAACTGTACCGCCTTCAGGCTCAGGGAGCCGATAAACTCATCTTT.

This clone has more than one count but fewer than ten. The identical CDR3 is also encoded by other nucleotide sequences in the sample. The chain combines TRDV1 with TRDJ1; D is undetermined. The V and J ends lost 5 bases and 6 bases respectively, with 10 bases between them. CDR3 length equals 12 residues. The germline V gene has CDR1 TSWWSYY and CDR2 QGS. The CDR3 DNA reads TGTGCTCTTGGGAACCCAGGTAATAAACTCATCTTT. This codes for CALGNPGNKLIF.

The rearrangement uses TRDV1 and TRDJ1; D might be TRDD3 (5 bases). This CDR3 has 17 amino acids. Per germline, CDR1 TSWWSYY and CDR2 QGS. Trimming took off 0 bases at V and 4 bases at J, with 18 bases between the two ends. This CDR3 reads CALGELGAGAHNDKLIF. In nucleotides, the CDR3 is TGTGCTCTTGGGGAACTTGGGGCAGGAGCACATAACGATAAACTCATCTTT.

This clone has ten or more counts. Other DNA sequences of this sample code for an identical CDR3. The chain employs TRDV1 and TRDJ1; 11 bases map to TRDD3. The CDR3 extends over 20 amino acids. CDR1 TSWWSYY and CDR2 QGS come from the germline V gene. The V gene end was trimmed by 5 bases and the J gene end by 6 bases; junction bases not matched to a gene: 23. The CDR3 region has the DNA TGTGCTCTTGGGCGACGCGGTGCTGGGGGATACTGCCTCTACAGGTATAAACTCATCTTT. This gives the protein CALGRRGAGGYCLYRYKLIF.

This chain connects TRDV1 to TRDJ1; D remains ambiguous. Trimming took 4 bases from V and 0 from J, leaving 21 bases between them. Germline assignment: CDR1 TSWWSYY and CDR2 QGS. The CDR3 is 18 amino acids. The CDR3 region is CALGVPRALVEYTDKLIF. The CDR3 DNA is TGTGCTCTTGGGGTCCCTAGGGCGTTAGTGGAGTACACCGATAAACTCATCTTT.

Turning to this clone: The sample contains more than one DNA sequence encoding this CDR3. The chain joins TRDV1 to TRDJ1, with 12 nucleotides matching TRDD3. Germline loops: CDR1 TSWWSYY, CDR2 QGS. CDR3 size: 21 residues. V lost 8 bases and J lost 0; bases outside the gene matches: 22. CDR3 nucleotide sequence: TGTGCTCTTAACACGGGAGGACTGGGGGATACTTGGCTTGGGTACACCGATAAACTCATCTTT. It is translated as CALNTGGLGDTWLGYTDKLIF.

This clone has just a few counts. The V call is TRDV1, the J call TRDJ1; possible D gene TRDD3, 6 bases. V was shortened by 2 bases and J by 2 bases, with 18 bases between the two germline ends. The CDR3 is 17 amino acids. Germline CDR1 TSWWSYY, CDR2 QGS. In DNA, the CDR3 is TGTGCTCTTGGGGAAAGGACATACTGGGAACGAACCGATAAACTCATCTTT. Protein product: CALGERTYWERTDKLIF.

By share, this clone counts as medium-sized. The genes are TRDV1 and TRDJ1; D remains unclear. V lost 2 bases and J 0 bases, leaving 19 bases between the germline ends. The CDR3 is 18 residues long. The germline CDR1 and CDR2 sequences are TSWWSYY and QGS. The CDR3 protein is CALGELILVPRYTDKLIF. CDR3 sequence (DNA): TGTGCTCTTGGGGAATTAATACTAGTCCCTCGGTACACCGATAAACTCATCTTT.

Worth noting for this clone: A much larger clone sits a single nucleotide away, making a read error possible. Other DNA sequences of this sample code for an identical CDR3. The chain is built from TRDV1 and TRDJ1; 9 positions match TRDD2. The CDR3 totals 20 residues. The V gene end was trimmed by 0 bases and the J gene end by 3 bases; junction bases not matched to a gene: 17. Germline CDR1 and CDR2: TSWWSYY and QGS. The CDR3 here is CALGELKAFLRPGGADKLIF. In nucleotides, the CDR3 is TGTGCTCTTGGGGAACTCAAGGCCTTCCTACGTCCCGGGGGGGCCGATAAACTCATCTTT.

This clone was found a few times. The V gene is TRDV1, the J gene TRDJ1, with D tentatively TRDD3 (8 bases). The CDR3 length is 30 residues. Germline V gene data show CDR1 as TSWWSYY and CDR2 as QGS. The V end lost 4 bases, the J end lost 1 base, and 58 bases lay between the germline ends. CDR3 in amino acids: CALGVPFDPTSHSYWGAHFMDRPVTDKLIF. In nucleotides, the CDR3 is TGTGCTCTTGGGGTACCTTTTGACCCCACTTCCCATTCCTACTGGGGGGCTCACTTCATGGACCGCCCCGTCACCGATAAACTCATCTTT.

This clone turned up a few times. Additional DNA sequences in this sample encode the identical CDR3. The V and J genes are TRDV1 and TRDJ1; D ambiguous. The CDR3 length is 14 residues. V was shortened by 4 bases and J by 0 bases, with 9 bases between the two germline ends. Looked up from germline, CDR1 is TSWWSYY and CDR2 is QGS. The CDR3 here is CALGGRRYTDKLIF. CDR3 nucleotides: TGTGCTCTTGGGGGGAGGAGGTACACCGATAAACTCATCTTT.

This clone was observed a few times. This chain joins TRDV1 and TRDJ1; 12 bases map to TRDD3. Germline loops: CDR1 TSWWSYY, CDR2 QGS. CDR3 length: 21 residues. V lost 3 bases, J lost 0 bases, and 17 bases stayed unmatched. This CDR3 is CALGEILPPFTGGYYTDKLIF. DNA of the CDR3: TGTGCTCTTGGGGAGATCCTACCCCCTTTTACTGGGGGATACTACACCGATAAACTCATCTTT.

The rearrangement uses TRDV1 and TRDJ1, with 10 positions matching TRDD3. In germline, CDR1 is TSWWSYY, CDR2 QGS. V was pared by 0 bases and J by 3 bases, with 28 bases of the junction left unmatched. This CDR3 contains 24 residues. In DNA, the CDR3 is TGTGCTCTTGGGGAACTTTCCCTAATCCTACAAACCCGGGGGATACGAGGGGGTCCCGATAAACTCATCTTT. Its translation is CALGELSLILQTRGIRGGPDKLIF.

V and J are TRDV1 and TRDJ1, with 9 nucleotides matching TRDD2. Looked up from germline, CDR1 is TSWWSYY and CDR2 is QGS. This CDR3 has 17 amino acids. Trimming removed 4 bases from V and 3 bases from J; junction bases left unmatched: 12. The CDR3 bases are TGTGCTCTTGGGGCCAGACCCACCTTCCTACGGGCCGATAAACTCATCTTT. Translation: CALGARPTFLRADKLIF.

Notes on this clone: A much larger clonotype is one base distant, so this may be a read error. The sample has other DNA sequences that encode this CDR3 too. This chain joins TRDV1 and TRDJ1, with D unclear. The germline CDR1 and CDR2 sequences are TSWWSYY and QGS. This CDR3 contains 14 residues. CDR3 DNA sequence: TGTGCTCTTGGGGTCGTTGGGTACACCGATAAGCTCATCTTT. Amino acid sequence: CALGVVGYTDKLIF.

The chain recombines TRDV1 with TRDJ1, with D uncertain. The CDR3 spans 13 residues. CDR1 is TSWWSYY and CDR2 is QGS in the germline V gene. V was pared by 3 bases and J by 0 bases, with 5 bases between. CDR3 in DNA: TGTGCTCTTGGGGACAGGTACACCGATAAACTCATCTTT. Protein: CALGDRYTDKLIF.

This clone came up a few times. The chain employs TRDV1 and TRDJ1, with TRDD3 matching 13 bases. The length of the CDR3 is 18 residues. V lost 3 bases to trimming and J lost 1 base; unmatched junction nucleotides: 8. Germline V gene sequence: CDR1 TSWWSYY, CDR2 QGS. The CDR3 nucleotides read TGTGCTCTTGGGGAGGTCAACTGGGGGATACGCGCCACCGATAAACTCATCTTT. Encoded protein: CALGEVNWGIRATDKLIF.

A single count supports this clone. This may stem from a read error, because a much larger clone lies one nucleotide away. The J gene is TRDJ1, the V gene TRDV1, with 8 bases aligning to TRDD3. The V segment lost 1 base and the J segment 3 bases; nucleotides outside the gene matches: 13. Germline V lookup: CDR1 TSWWSYY, CDR2 QGS. The CDR3 has 18 amino acids. CDR3 region: CALGERQLGGGFADKLIF. The CDR3 coding sequence is TGTGCTCTTGGGGAACGGCAACTAGGTGGGGGATTCGCCGATAAACTCATCTTT.

The genes are TRDV1 and TRDJ1, with 11 bases identical to TRDD3. CDR3 length equals 13 residues. With 4 bases clipped from V and 11 bases from J, the junction kept 6 bases outside the gene matches. The germline V gene encodes CDR1 TSWWSYY and CDR2 QGS. In nucleotides, the CDR3 is TGTGCTCTTGGGGGCCTGGGGGATACTCCTCTCATCTTT. This translates into CALGGLGDTPLIF.

This chain connects TRDV1 to TRDJ1; the D gene is possibly TRDD3 (5 bases). Trimming removed 7 bases at V and 1 base at J, with 28 bases between. The CDR3 contains 19 residues. Germline V gives CDR1 TSWWSYY, CDR2 QGS. The CDR3 bases are TGTGCTCTTGAGAAAGGGGGCTACTCCCGTACTGTGGTCACCGATAAACTCATCTTT. Protein sequence: CALEKGGYSRTVVTDKLIF.